This T cell receptor (beta chain) was retrieved from a study of cytomegalovirus exposure and HLA in healthy donors. Study outcomes and limitations: When a later analysis compared HLA-associated TCR beta chains with equally common others, the HLA-associated chains turned out to be more clonally expanded and to have lower generation probabilities.

Both 60 Vbeta primers and 13 Jbeta primers went into the PCR. TCRdb keeps only in-frame clones here, not all; method: immunoSEQ multiplex PCR. The sample holds approximately 130,000 clones, approximately 89% seen once. As concerns this clone: What it recognizes is unknown.

V was cut by 5 bases and J by 3 bases, with 17 bases left in between. Germline CDR1 is LNHDA and CDR2 is SQIVND (reference sequence). The CDR3 sequence is 15 residues long. The chain combines TRBV19 with TRBJ2-7; D perhaps matches TRBD2 (7 bases). The receptor comes from a woman aged 25 to 39 in good health and CMV-seropositive. Material: PBMCs. CDR3 region: CASSVQGTGGYEQYF. In nucleotides, the CDR3 is TGTGCCAGTAGTGTCCAGGGGACGGGGGGCTACGAGCAGTACTTC. The full variable domain, its missing parts supplied by reference TRBV19 and TRBJ2-7, is DGGITQSPKYLFRKEGQNVTLSCEQNLNHDAMYWYRQDPGQGLRLIYYSQIVNDFQKGDIAEGYSVSREKKESFPLTVTSAQKNPTAFYLCASSVQGTGGYEQYFGPGTRLTVT.